This T cell receptor beta chain was documented in a study of blood T cell repertoires in COVID-19. Across the study: The samples span acute and convalescent COVID-19 from the United States, Italy and Spain. Nucleic acid was either cDNA or gDNA, and it came from T cells, B-cell-depleted T cells, or PBMCs.

Original handling: Reference gene primers were amplified, and this amplification served to estimate nucleated cell counts. The method was immunoSEQ multiplex PCR; TCRdb's version includes in-frame clones alone and lacks a portion of them. The D gene and trimming were derived from the DNA, and the V and J assignments and clone size from that table. The sample shows under 250,000 clones, over 70% of them seen only once. The sequencing input was peripheral blood. This sequence was found in a man in his forties or fifties with acute or convalescent COVID-19.

The CDR3: CASSLSGRGDEQYF. The CDR3 DNA sequence: TGTGCCAGCAGTTTATCGGGCAGGGGGGACGAGCAGTACTTC. The chain uses TRBV27 and TRBJ2-7, with D possibly matching TRBD1 (7 bases). V gave up 0 bases and J gave up 5 bases, with 11 bases separating them. The CDR3 is made up of 14 amino acids. From germline, CDR1 is MNHEY and CDR2 SMNVEV (reference sequence).